These 10 T cell receptor beta chains were sequenced from one sample in a study of early T cells in non-severe SARS-CoV-2 infection. From the 5' RACE reads, TCRdb called clonotypes with MiXCR, one entry per CDR3 protein. The sample has about 59,000 distinct CDR3 sequences, around 14% seen once. The input for sequencing was whole blood, taken at baseline. The receptors were sampled from an adult who was a healthcare worker with PCR-confirmed SARS-CoV-2 infection or an uninfected control (not recorded which).

A single count supports this clonotype. The genes are TRBV20-1 and TRBJ1-5, with D possibly TRBD1 on 6 matching bases. This CDR3 is 13 amino acids long. V lost 7 bases and J lost 3, with 13 bases in between. Germline V gives CDR1 DFQATT, CDR2 SNEGSKA (reference sequence). CDR3 sequence (DNA): TGCAGTGTTACCAGGGGAACCAATCAGCCCCAGCATTTT. Protein product: CSVTRGTNQPQHF.

The gene calls are TRBV25-1 and TRBJ1-1; D not certain. The germline V and J ends were trimmed by 1 base and 1 base, with 10 bases remaining between them. The germline CDR1 and CDR2 sequences are MGHDK and SYGVNS. CDR3 length: 15 amino acids. CDR3 protein: CASSESSKGNTEAFF. The CDR3 nucleotides read TGTGCCAGCAGTGAATCCTCGAAGGGGAACACTGAAGCTTTCTTT.

The rearrangement uses TRBV7-2 and TRBJ2-7, with D possibly matching TRBD1 (5 bases). The CDR3 is 12 residues long. Between the trimmed V and J ends, which lost 5 bases and 4 bases, there was a span of 9 bases. Germline assignment: CDR1 SGHTA and CDR2 FQGNSA. The CDR3 nucleotides read TGTGCCAGCAGCCTACAGGTTTACGAGCAGTACTTC. This codes for CASSLQVYEQYF.

This clonotype was seen at least ten times. This chain connects TRBV30 to TRBJ1-5; TRBD1 matches at 7 bases. The CDR3 has 14 residues. Per germline, CDR1 GTSNPN and CDR2 SVGIG (reference sequence). Trimming at V came to 6 bases and at J to 0 bases, leaving 5 bases not matched to a gene. In DNA, the CDR3 is TGTGCCTGCACGACAGGGAATAGCAATCAGCCCCAGCATTTT. It translates to CACTTGNSNQPQHF. Complete variable domain (other parts from reference TRBV30 and TRBJ1-5): SQTIHQWPATLVQPVGSPLSLECTVEGTSNPNLYWYRQAAGRGLQLLFYSVGIGQISSEVPQNLSASRPQDRQFILSSKKLLLSDSGFYLCACTTGNSNQPQHFGDGTRLSIL.

The chain joins TRBV5-1 to TRBJ2-1; 7 nucleotides align to TRBD1. Germline values: CDR1 SGHRS, CDR2 YFSETQ. The CDR3 has 14 amino acids. Losses at the gene ends were 4 bases for V and 0 bases for J; bases not matched to a gene: 1. The CDR3 protein is CASSRDSSYNEQFF. CDR3 DNA: TGCGCCAGCAGCCGGGACAGCTCCTACAATGAGCAGTTCTTC.

This clonotype was recorded many times. CDR3 loop: CASSLGGMSSYEQYF. The CDR3 DNA reads TGTGCCAGCAGCTTAGGAGGGATGAGCTCCTACGAGCAGTACTTC. The chain employs TRBV7-3 and TRBJ2-7; D perhaps matches TRBD2 (6 bases). Germline values: CDR1 SGHTA, CDR2 FQGTGA. V was clipped by 2 bases and J by 0 bases, with 11 bases between them. This CDR3 is 15 amino acids long.

This clonotype was observed a handful of times. This chain connects TRBV4-1 to TRBJ2-2; D perhaps matches TRBD2 (5 bases). This CDR3 is built from 13 residues. CDR1 is MGHRA, CDR2 YSYEKL, per germline. Between the trimmed V and J ends, which lost 1 base and 10 bases, there was a span of 10 bases. The CDR3 nucleotides are TGCGCCAGCAGCCAAGTCGGGGTTGAGGAGCTGTTTTTT. This sequence encodes CASSQVGVEELFF.

This clonotype was observed at least ten times. This chain links TRBV7-6 with TRBJ2-1, with TRBD2 matching 9 bases. V dropped 1 base and J dropped 0; count of bases not matched to a gene: 4. The CDR3 extends over 17 amino acids. CDR1 is SGHVS, CDR2 FNYEAQ, per germline. The CDR3 coding sequence is TGTGCCAGCAGCTTAGTTGCTAGCGGGACCTCCTACAATGAGCAGTTCTTC. Its protein is CASSLVASGTSYNEQFF.

V and J are TRBV18 and TRBJ2-1; 9 bases align to TRBD2. Trimming at V came to 3 bases and at J to 6 bases, leaving 9 bases not matched to a gene. Germline CDR1 reads KGHSH; CDR2 reads LQKENI. CDR3 length equals 16 residues. The CDR3, as DNA: TGTGCCAGCTCACCCTTGGGAAGGCGGGGGGGCAATGAGCAGTTCTTC. Translating gives CASSPLGRRGGNEQFF.

V gene TRBV30 combines with J gene TRBJ1-2; D is ambiguous. The CDR3 is made up of 13 amino acids. CDR1 is GTSNPN, CDR2 SVGIG, per germline (reference sequence). Trimming took 2 bases from V and 8 from J, leaving 15 bases between them. The DNA of the CDR3 is TGTGCCTGGAGTCATAAGGATAGAGGCGGCTACACCTTC. Its protein product is CAWSHKDRGGYTF.